This TCR beta chain emerged from a study of shared clonotypes between healthy human individuals. Points on this clone: Its target is unknown. Given a far larger clone just one base away, this is likely a sequencing read error. This same CDR3 is encoded by further DNA sequences in the sample.

V lost 4 bases and J lost 2; bases outside the gene matches: 3. There are 14 residues in the CDR3. Germline assignment: CDR1 SGDLS and CDR2 YYNGEE. Study-wide results and limits: Estimated richness values were generally larger in naive subsets than in memory subsets. Relative to their counterparts shared across all four donors, non-shared clonotypes exhibited diminished generation probabilities.

The assay ran at deep level. Several immunoSEQ 96-well plates shared each subset's DNA, each plate a replicate. Only in-frame clones appear in the TCRdb table, and some are missing; sequencing was by immunoSEQ multiplex PCR. The data contain around 940,000 clones, approximately 80% of them singletons. The V call is TRBV9, the J call TRBJ1-2; TRBD1 matches 9 bases. This clonotype was obtained from a man younger than 30 in good health. Sequencing used memory CD4+ T cells sorted from blood. Described subset: CD45RA-negative fraction. The CDR3 region has the DNA TGTGCCAGCAGCCCCGGGACAGGGAACTATGGCTACACCTTC. It codes for CASSPGTGNYGYTF. Using reference TRBV9 and TRBJ1-2 for the parts outside the CDR3, the full variable domain is DSGVTQTPKHLITATGQRVTLRCSPRSGDLSVYWYQQSLDQGLQFLIQYYNGEERAKGNILERFSAQQFPDLHSELNLSSLELGDSALYFCASSPGTGNYGYTFGSGTRLTVV.